The clone carrying this T cell receptor beta chain showed up just a few times. Its cognate antigen is unknown. The sample originates from a study of CD8+ T cells in alopecia areata. Study-level information: Treated patients were given oral tofacitinib, which was dosed at 5 to 10 mg twice daily.

Study results and caveats: Scalp and blood retained many expanded lesional clones during tofacitinib.

Germline V gene data show CDR1 as WSHSY and CDR2 as SAAADI. J gave up 2 bases and V 0 bases, and 5 bases lay outside the gene matches. This CDR3 is 17 amino acids long. Treatment indicated: oral pan-JAK inhibitor, 5-10 mg twice daily. Sequencing used cDNA as its template, made by extracting RNA and reverse transcribing it. The repertoire was sequenced with immunoSEQ multiplex PCR; TCRdb's copy has only in-frame clones and lacks some. There are 110,000 to 150,000 clones in the sample; less than 70% occur only once, and 15% lies in the top ten. The TCR originated in a human donor with alopecia areata. Here the sequenced sample was CD8+ T cells sorted from blood, taken at week 4, from a patient treated with tofacitinib. The V and J genes are TRBV10-2 and TRBJ2-3; 10 bases match TRBD2. CDR3: CASSESPSGGPTDTQYF. The CDR3 DNA reads as TGCGCCAGCAGTGAGTCGCCTAGCGGGGGACCCACAGATACGCAGTATTTT.